This T cell receptor beta chain was captured by sequencing in a study of beta chain features in type 1 diabetes listed by TCRdb under 2018. Describing the broader study: Mean age, gender distribution, total cell number and subset yield did not differ between patients and healthy donors. Regulatory and stem cell-like memory subsets were isolated from only 8 patients and about eight healthy donors, whereas naive and central memory subsets came from all 28 donors. A total of just under 110,000,000 sorted cells were examined across all samples, and RNA yield correlated strongly with the number of cells per subset. The study compared TCRB repertoires of sorted circulating CD4+ T cell subsets between recently diagnosed type 1 diabetes patients and matched healthy donors. Overall results and qualifications from the work: HLA sub-analyses involved small numbers of individuals, so any influence of HLA type on TCRB rearrangement remained unresolved. The naive, central memory and regulatory TCRB repertoires appeared to resemble one another more closely among patients than among healthy donors. Shorter templates might have been favored by PCR, but patient and control samples were amplified and corrected together, so both groups would have been affected equally by any skew. Because cDNA was sequenced instead of genomic DNA, activated cells with high expression could be over-represented, although the groups did not differ in activation or CD3 levels. A moderate but significant shortening of TCRB CDR3 length was observed in type 1 diabetes patients in all four CD4+ subsets. At VDJ recombination sites, patients with type 1 diabetes made fewer insertions and deleted more nucleotides, a pattern implying thymic rearrangement abnormalities.

This clone showed up just a few times. Its recognized antigen is unknown. Within one base of it there is no much larger clone, and no base qualities were kept. The entire amount of isolated RNA was reverse transcribed using the High Capacity cDNA Reverse Transcription Kit, so the sequenced TCRB transcripts were expressed ones. Deep immunoSEQ sequencing was applied to naive, central memory and regulatory T cell samples, giving an average of about 3.57 million total reads per sample. Sorted cells were lysed in RLT buffer, and RNA was extracted using DNase-treated RNeasy Micro or Mini kits according to cell number. To prevent cross-contamination, every cell subset was processed on its own, while patient and healthy donor samples were processed together. TCRB sequences were amplified from cDNA with the immunoSEQ multiplex PCR, producing 87-bp fragments spanning the CDR3 region. The amplicons were sequenced using the Illumina HiSeq platform. Regarding the original processing steps: Synthetic template baselines were used to correct PCR bias computationally, reads within Hamming distance 2 were collapsed together, and singletons that could not be merged were discarded. Reads were aligned against IMGT so that V, D and J genes, CDR3 length and insertions or deletions at six rearrangement sites could be assigned. Within each subset, clonotype counts were normalized to sorted cell number, after which true diversity and Gini coefficients were computed with the tcR R package. Repertoire sharing was quantified using the overlap coefficient calculated on TCRB nucleotide sequences. The table was pulled from immuneACCESS by TCRdb, which kept in-frame rearrangements only. Such tables lose some clones; where checked, under half of the loss comes from unresolved V genes, and the rest has no known cause. The V and J calls and clone size were taken over from that table, and D and trimming were inferred from the DNA. This sample gives approximately 160,000 clones in total; about 9.4% of them show up just once. The ten largest clones capture more than 0.45% of the sample.

From each donor, a single peripheral blood sample of about 100 mL on average was drawn into heparinised tubes. Naive, central memory, regulatory and stem cell-like memory CD4+ T cells were sorted on a BD FACSAria II using a panel including CD45RO, CCR7, CD25, CD127, CD95 and CD27. Every sorted population had a purity above 95%. PBMCs were separated immediately by Lymphoprep density gradient centrifugation and were stained directly, without being cultured. So that batch effects would be minimized, each experiment stained and sorted samples in pairs, pairing one healthy donor with one patient. Trimming costs V 5 bases and J 5 bases, and their ends lie 15 bases apart. According to the germline V gene, CDR1 reads SGHAT and CDR2 reads FQNNGV. Spanning cysteine to phenylalanine, the CDR3 consists of 14 amino acids. Solely the CDR3 DNA is kept, with 42 bases framed from the first base.

The source material was central memory CD4+ T cells from blood. This clonotype was sampled from a man aged 30-40 years with type 1 diabetes. Recombination connected TRBV11-2 to TRBJ2-5; no D gene is confidently identified. The nucleotide sequence is TGTGCCAGCAGCGCGGATCTAGTAGGCGAGACCCAGTACTTC. This gives the protein CASSADLVGETQYF.